This TCR beta chain was found in a study of blood T cell repertoires in COVID-19. Cohorts were assigned according to the clinical history that participants reported. This clone was seen more than once but under ten times. The germline V gene has CDR1 MNHEY and CDR2 SVGAGI. V trimming: 1 base; J trimming: 7 bases; junction bases outside the gene matches: 8. The CDR3 length is 16 residues. The data were produced by immunoSEQ multiplex PCR, yet TCRdb's version contains in-frame clones alone and is incomplete. This sample yields roughly 170,000 clones, of which 81% are seen a single time; approximately 5.6% belongs to the top ten.

This sequence originates from a woman aged 40 to 49 with acute COVID-19. The chain has TRBV6-5 and TRBJ2-7; 12 positions agree with TRBD1. Sequencing was done on a sample of PBMCs or T cells enriched from blood (not recorded which). This CDR3 reads CASSYWGQGATKEQYF. The CDR3 nucleotides are TGTGCCAGCAGTTACTGGGGACAGGGGGCTACGAAGGAGCAGTACTTC.